This T cell receptor (beta chain) emerged from a study of blood T cell repertoires in COVID-19. Original processing notes: The authors estimated nucleated cell counts from reference gene primer amplification. The table came from immunoSEQ multiplex PCR; TCRdb's copy has only in-frame clones and leaves some out. V, J and clone size are those of that table, while D and trimming were read from the DNA. The table has around 40,000 clones, roughly 89% seen once; the top ten hold roughly 3.8%. Germline lookup yields CDR1 SGDLS and CDR2 YYNGEE. The CDR3 totals 15 residues. V shed 0 bases and J shed 6 bases, with 15 bases lying between them.

Material for sequencing was peripheral blood. This chain links TRBV9 with TRBJ1-1, with D possibly being TRBD1 (5 bases). The receptor was derived from a man aged 35 to 55 with COVID-19, enrolled during active disease. In nucleotides, the CDR3 is TGTGCCAGCAGCGTAGAACCCCAGGGTAGAGCTGAAGCTTTCTTT. The encoded protein is CASSVEPQGRAEAFF. The full variable domain, its missing parts supplied by reference TRBV9 and TRBJ1-1, is DSGVTQTPKHLITATGQRVTLRCSPRSGDLSVYWYQQSLDQGLQFLIQYYNGEERAKGNILERFSAQQFPDLHSELNLSSLELGDSALYFCASSVEPQGRAEAFFGQGTRLTVV.